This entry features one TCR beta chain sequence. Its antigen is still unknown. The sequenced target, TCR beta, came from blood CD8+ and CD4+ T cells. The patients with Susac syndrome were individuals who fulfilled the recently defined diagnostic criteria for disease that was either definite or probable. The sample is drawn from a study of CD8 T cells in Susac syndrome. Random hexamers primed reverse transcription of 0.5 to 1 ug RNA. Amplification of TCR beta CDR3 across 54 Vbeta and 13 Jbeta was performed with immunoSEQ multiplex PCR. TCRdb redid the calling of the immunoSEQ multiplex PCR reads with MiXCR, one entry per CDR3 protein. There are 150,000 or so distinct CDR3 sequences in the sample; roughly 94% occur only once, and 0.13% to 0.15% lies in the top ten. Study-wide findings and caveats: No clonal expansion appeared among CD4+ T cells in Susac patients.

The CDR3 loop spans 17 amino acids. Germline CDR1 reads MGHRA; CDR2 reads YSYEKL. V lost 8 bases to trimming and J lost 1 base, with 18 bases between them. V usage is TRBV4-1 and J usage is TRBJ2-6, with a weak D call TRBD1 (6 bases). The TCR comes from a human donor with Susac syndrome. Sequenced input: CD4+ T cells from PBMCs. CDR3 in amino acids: CASGYILGTSGANVLTF. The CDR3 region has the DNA TGCGCCAGCGGATATATTTTAGGGACATCTGGGGCCAACGTCCTGACTTTC.